One sample yielded the 19 T cell receptor beta chains listed below, sequenced in a study of T-cell reconstitution after alpha-beta-depleted transplantation in children (dated by TCRdb to about 2016). Library generation was performed with PCR. TCRdb shows the sequencer as Illumina HiSeq 2500. TCR library preparation used molecular barcoding, with unique molecular identifiers applied to normalize quantification of the TCRbeta repertoire. TCRdb reran the public reads through fastp at Q25 and MiXCR, keeping productive beta chains. Records with the same CDR3 protein are collapsed into one entry carrying the most frequent genes and DNA. In all, the sample holds hundreds of thousands of distinct CDR3 sequences, and about 15% of those were seen once. The ten most abundant clones make up 1.1% of the sample. The starting material was PBMCs from the stem cell graft donor, obtained from the stem cell graft. Receptors were obtained from a human donor who donated a stem cell graft to a child with acute myeloid leukemia.

This clonotype occurred a few times. The chain carries TRBV28 and TRBJ2-3; D possibly uses TRBD1 or TRBD2 (5 bases each). Trimming left V 0 bases short and J 0 bases short, with 16 bases between. The CDR3 is made up of 18 amino acids. Germline-derived CDR1 and CDR2 are MDHEN and SYDVKM. The CDR3: CASSLWIARDGSTDTQYF. CDR3 DNA sequence: TGTGCCAGCAGTTTATGGATAGCCCGGGACGGGAGCACAGATACGCAGTATTTT.

The V call is TRBV15, the J call TRBJ2-3; 8 bases line up with TRBD1. With 5 bases clipped from V and 5 bases from J, the junction kept 12 bases outside the gene matches. The CDR3 covers 16 residues. Per the germline V gene, CDR1 is LNHNV and CDR2 is YYDKDF (reference sequence). The CDR3 DNA reads as TGTGCCACCAGCGGGCCTGGACAGGGCGGCGGAGATACGCAGTATTTT. As protein: CATSGPGQGGGDTQYF. Supplemented by reference TRBV15 and TRBJ2-3, the full variable domain reads DAMVIQNPRYQVTQFGKPVTLSCSQTLNHNVMYWYQQKSSQAPKLLFHYYDKDFNNEADTPDNFQSRRPNTSFCFLDIRSPGLGDTAMYLCATSGPGQGGGDTQYFGPGTRLTVL.

There are many counts of this clonotype. This chain links TRBV20-1 with TRBJ1-4; unclear D gene. CDR3 length equals 13 residues. V gave up 3 bases and J gave up 8 bases, with 13 bases separating them. Germline CDR1 is DFQATT and CDR2 is SNEGSKA (reference sequence). CDR3 nucleotide sequence: TGCAGTGCTAGTGTCGGGTCAGGCGAAAAACTGTTTTTT. This sequence encodes CSASVGSGEKLFF.

This clonotype was recorded at least ten times. V is TRBV5-1 and J is TRBJ1-1, with D perhaps TRBD1 (5 bases). The V end was cut by 5 bases, the J end by 5 bases, with 13 bases between. In germline, CDR1 is SGHRS, CDR2 YFSETQ. This CDR3 has 13 residues. CDR3 coding DNA: TGCGCCAGCAGAGAAACAGGTACTACTGAAGCTTTCTTT. Translating it yields CASRETGTTEAFF.

This clonotype was seen ten or more times. The gene calls are TRBV15 and TRBJ1-2, with D perhaps matching TRBD1 (6 bases). V was pared by 2 bases and J by 4 bases, with 14 bases between. The length of the CDR3 is 15 residues. The germline V gene has CDR1 LNHNV and CDR2 YYDKDF (reference sequence). The chain's CDR3 is CATSRSVQGRYGYTF. DNA for the CDR3: TGTGCCACCAGCAGATCGGTACAGGGACGCTATGGCTACACCTTC. Looking up the rest from reference TRBV15 and TRBJ1-2 gives the full variable domain: DAMVIQNPRYQVTQFGKPVTLSCSQTLNHNVMYWYQQKSSQAPKLLFHYYDKDFNNEADTPDNFQSRRPNTSFCFLDIRSPGLGDTAMYLCATSRSVQGRYGYTFGSGTRLTVV.

This clonotype showed up many times. V gene TRBV12-3 or TRBV12-4 combines with J gene TRBJ2-7, with TRBD1 as a possible D gene (6 bases). The CDR3 is 13 residues long. The V and J ends lost 7 bases and 0 bases respectively, with 10 bases between them. CDR3 nucleotide sequence: TGTGCCAGCACCAACAGGGCCTCCTACGAGCAGTACTTC. This codes for CASTNRASYEQYF.

This clonotype was detected many times. The chain joins TRBV6-5 to TRBJ1-2; 7 positions agree with TRBD1. Germline V gene sequence: CDR1 MNHEY, CDR2 SVGAGI. V shed 6 bases, J shed 7 bases, and the junction held 2 bases outside the gene matches. The CDR3 has 11 residues. CDR3 DNA sequence: TGTGCCAGCAGGTGGACAGGTGGCTACACCTTC. Translated: CASRWTGGYTF.

This clonotype was detected ten times or more. V and J are TRBV12-3 or TRBV12-4 and TRBJ2-7; D remains unclear. The CDR3 is 11 residues long. V was trimmed by 5 bases and J by 9 bases, leaving 11 bases between them. CDR3 sequence: CASSQDSRQYV. The CDR3 DNA is TGTGCCAGCAGTCAAGACTCTCGGCAGTACGTC.

In DNA, the CDR3 is TGTGCCAGCAGTGGAAAGTTCTACGAGCAGTACGTC. Translating it yields CASSGKFYEQYV. The gene calls are TRBV25-1 and TRBJ2-7; D ambiguous. This CDR3 has 12 amino acids. V was clipped by 4 bases and J by 3 bases, with 7 bases between them. Germline V gene sequence: CDR1 MGHDK, CDR2 SYGVNS.

Ten or more counts support this clonotype. The gene calls are TRBV10-3 and TRBJ2-1; perhaps TRBD1 as D (5 bases). The CDR3 totals 17 residues. Trimming cost V 2 bases and J 2 bases, with 16 bases left between them. CDR1 and CDR2 from the germline V gene are ENHRY and SYGVKD. The CDR3 loop is CAISEGFGAGPYNEQFF. In DNA form, the CDR3 reads TGTGCCATCAGTGAGGGTTTTGGGGCAGGTCCCTACAATGAGCAGTTCTTC.

The table lists this clonotype with a few counts. In DNA, the CDR3 is TGCAGTGCTACCAGGGGGTTGCGGGGTGAGCAGTTCTTC. It is translated as CSATRGLRGEQFF. This rearrangement joins TRBV20-1 to TRBJ2-1; possible D gene TRBD1, 7 bases. Trimming stripped 4 bases from V and 9 bases from J, with 16 bases between. CDR3 length equals 13 residues. Germline lookup yields CDR1 DFQATT and CDR2 SNEGSKA (reference sequence).

There are many counts of this clonotype. The chain has TRBV20-1 and TRBJ2-7, with D maybe TRBD2 (5 bases). CDR3 length equals 11 residues. CDR1 and CDR2 from the germline V gene are DFQATT and SNEGSKA (reference sequence). Trimming took 7 bases from V and 3 from J, leaving 10 bases between them. The CDR3 reads CSVARDYEQYF. CDR3 in DNA: TGCAGTGTCGCCCGGGACTACGAGCAGTACTTC.

This clonotype appeared many times. The chain is built from TRBV15 and TRBJ2-7; 10 nucleotides align to TRBD1. Germline V gene data show CDR1 as LNHNV and CDR2 as YYDKDF (reference sequence). The CDR3 length is 15 residues. Germline trimming cut 5 bases from V and 3 bases from J; bases unmatched to any gene: 7. Written as DNA, the CDR3 is TGTGCCACCAGCGGTTGGACAGGGGGGGTCTACGAGCAGTACTTC. Protein: CATSGWTGGVYEQYF.

V is TRBV20-1 and J is TRBJ1-4; unclear D gene. The CDR3 covers 17 residues. From germline, CDR1 is DFQATT and CDR2 SNEGSKA (reference sequence). DNA for the CDR3: TGCAGGGGCCCGGACGCGGGCCATCGGGCAACTAATGAAAAACTGTTTTTT. Its protein product is CRGPDAGHRATNEKLFF.

The chain employs TRBV6-1 and TRBJ1-2, with D tentatively TRBD1 (5 bases). V dropped 6 bases and J dropped 6 bases, with 26 bases sitting between them. The germline V gene has CDR1 MNHNS and CDR2 SASEGT. The CDR3 totals 17 residues. DNA of the CDR3: TGTGCCAGCAGCCGCCCCAGCTGGGGGATGCAGGTCCATGGCTACACCTTC. It translates to CASSRPSWGMQVHGYTF.

The sample holds many counts of this clonotype. The chain combines TRBV15 with TRBJ1-1; TRBD1 might be the D (5 bases). Germline CDR1 is LNHNV and CDR2 is YYDKDF (reference sequence). This CDR3 spans 13 amino acids. Trimming left V 9 bases short and J 0 bases short, with 11 bases between. The CDR3 nucleotides are TGTGCCACTAAAGACAGCCTGAACACTGAAGCTTTCTTT. Translation: CATKDSLNTEAFF.

V gene TRBV20-1 combines with J gene TRBJ1-2, with TRBD1 identical over 7 bases. CDR1 and CDR2 from the germline V gene are DFQATT and SNEGSKA (reference sequence). This CDR3 is built from 11 residues. J lost 6 bases, V lost 8 bases, and 6 bases had no gene match. The CDR3 bases are TGCAGTCACAGGGGACCCAATGGCTACACCTTC. This gives the protein CSHRGPNGYTF.

In this sample, this clonotype turned up a few times. The rearrangement joins TRBV12-3 or TRBV12-4 to TRBJ1-1, with no clear D. The CDR3 sequence is 12 residues long. V was cut by 5 bases and J by 7 bases, with 11 bases left in between. In DNA form, the CDR3 reads TGTGCCAGCAGTCCCAAAGGAGGTGAAGCTTTCTTT. Its protein product is CASSPKGGEAFF.

V gene TRBV30 combines with J gene TRBJ2-2; D is unresolved. The V gene lost 0 bases and the J gene lost 7 bases, with 9 bases spanning the gap. CDR1 and CDR2 (germline): GTSNPN, SVGIG (reference sequence). The CDR3 is 13 amino acids. CDR3 bases: TGTGCCTGGAGTGTACAAAACGGCGGGGAGCTGTTTTTT. Residues: CAWSVQNGGELFF.